Below, 26 T cell receptor beta chains from the same sample are listed, as sequenced in a study of persistence of HIV-infected CD4 T cells (TCRdb year 2020). These receptors have no known antigen. The treatment or condition label for this specimen denotes: suppressive antiretroviral therapy. Cells were stimulated with anti-CD3/anti-CD28 magnetic beads as a nonspecific positive control representing the CD4+ T cell repertoire. Sorting of responding CD4+ T cells was based on upregulation of both CD40 ligand and CD69. The immunoSEQ hsTCRB assay version 4, run in survey mode, was used to sequence TCRbeta repertoires from genomic DNA. Held by TCRdb, this immuneACCESS table contains in-frame sequences only and omits some clones. Under half of the omission traces to an unresolved V gene where checked; the cause of the rest is unknown. For this sample there are under 45,000 clones; 80% to 90% appear just once. The ten largest clones represent about 0.94% of the sample.

The material was CD4+ T cells sorted from PBMCs after approximately 18-hour stimulation, obtained from a patient who received antiretroviral therapy. According to the study, the label for this sample's cell subset or site signals: CD40L+CD69+ CD4 T cells responding to anti-CD3/anti-CD28 beads, representing the overall repertoire. All receptors derive from an adult man with HIV who was CMV-seropositive.

The J gene is TRBJ2-2, the V gene TRBV4-2; TRBD1 agrees at 11 bases. J was trimmed by 2 bases and V by 2 bases; bases with no gene match: 4. This CDR3 has 17 residues. Germline values: CDR1 LGHNA, CDR2 YNFKEQ. This CDR3 is CASSQPGTGGNTGELFF. CDR3 nucleotide sequence: TGTGCCAGCAGCCAACCCGGGACAGGGGGTAACACCGGGGAGCTGTTTTTT.

The J gene is TRBJ1-5, the V gene TRBV25-1; 11 nucleotides align to TRBD1. This CDR3 has 14 residues. The trim removed 6 bases at V and 4 bases at J, leaving 2 bases unmatched. The germline V gene has CDR1 MGHDK and CDR2 SYGVNS. The CDR3 reads CASRGTGGNQPQHF. In nucleotides, the CDR3 is TGTGCCAGCAGGGGGACAGGGGGAAATCAGCCCCAGCATTTT.

The chain employs TRBV18 and TRBJ1-6; 7 bases line up with TRBD1. Losses at the gene ends were 5 bases for V and 7 bases for J; bases not matched to a gene: 5. The CDR3 spans 14 residues. Germline CDR1 reads KGHSH; CDR2 reads LQKENI. This CDR3 reads CASSLDRKNSPLHF. The CDR3 DNA sequence: TGTGCCAGCTCATTGGACAGGAAAAATTCACCCCTCCACTTT.

The chain combines TRBV6-6 with TRBJ2-4; maybe TRBD1 (6 bases). V was shortened by 5 bases and J by 2 bases, with 10 bases between the two germline ends. The CDR3 consists of 14 residues. Germline-derived CDR1 and CDR2 are MNHNY and SVGAGI (reference sequence). CDR3 loop: CASSPTGTKNIQYF. In nucleotides, the CDR3 is TGTGCCAGCAGTCCAACAGGGACCAAAAACATTCAGTACTTC.

V usage is TRBV6-5 and J usage is TRBJ1-2, with D uncertain. V lost 0 bases to trimming and J lost 5 bases, with 10 bases between them. The CDR3 contains 14 residues. CDR1 is MNHEY and CDR2 is SVGAGI in the germline V gene. In DNA, the CDR3 is TGTGCCAGCAGTTACTCGAACCTGAGATATGGCTACACCTTC. This encodes CASSYSNLRYGYTF.

This clone was seen a single time. The genes are TRBV7-7 and TRBJ1-6; TRBD1 is a possible D gene (5 bases). Trimming cost V 5 bases and J 8 bases, with 19 bases left between them. Germline CDR1 and CDR2: SSHAT and FNYEAQ (reference sequence). This CDR3 has 16 residues. The CDR3 loop is CASSRRGGRGDSPLHF. CDR3 nucleotide sequence: TGTGCCAGCAGCCGGCGGGGGGGAAGGGGCGATTCACCCCTCCACTTT.

With respect to this clone: Germline is not matched at one junction end, which may reflect a read error. The chain uses TRBV5-1 and TRBJ2-7; perhaps TRBD1 as D (6 bases). CDR1 and CDR2 (germline): SGHRS, YFSETQ. This CDR3 is built from 12 residues. Here the CDR3 DNA reads TGCGCCAGCAGTTTGGCAGGACAGGAGCAGTACTTC. This sequence encodes CASSLAGQEQYF.

The chain uses TRBV5-4 and TRBJ2-5, with TRBD1 as a possible D gene (5 bases). CDR1 SGHNT and CDR2 YYREEE come from the germline V gene (reference sequence). The CDR3 contains 14 residues. Trimming shortened V by 2 bases and J by 3 bases, and 11 bases separated the two germline ends. Here the CDR3 DNA reads TGTGCCAGCAGCTTTTGGCAGGGTAAAGAGACCCAGTACTTC. Residues: CASSFWQGKETQYF.

This chain uses TRBV18 with TRBJ2-6; 7 positions match TRBD1. Looked up from germline, CDR1 is KGHSH and CDR2 is LQKENI. Germline trimming cut 3 bases from V and 5 bases from J; bases unmatched to any gene: 10. This CDR3 has 17 residues. Here the CDR3 DNA reads TGTGCCAGCTCACCTACAGGGGAAGTAGCCTGGGCCAACGTCCTGACTTTC. Residues: CASSPTGEVAWANVLTF.

This chain links TRBV18 with TRBJ1-3; D unclear. The CDR3 contains 15 residues. The germline V gene encodes CDR1 KGHSH and CDR2 LQKENI. Trimming pared 2 bases from V and 0 bases from J, leaving 8 bases between. CDR3 DNA: TGTGCCAGCTCACCAACCCCGAGCTCTGGAAACACCATATATTTT. It translates to CASSPTPSSGNTIYF.

The rearrangement links TRBV19 to TRBJ1-1, with 7 bases that match TRBD1. Germline-derived CDR1 and CDR2 are LNHDA and SQIVND (reference sequence). This CDR3 has 14 residues. With 5 bases clipped from V and 0 bases from J, the junction kept 3 bases outside the gene matches. The CDR3 DNA reads as TGTGCCAGTAGTTCGACAGGGATGAACACTGAAGCTTTCTTT. It codes for CASSSTGMNTEAFF.

The sample holds one count of this clone. This chain uses TRBV19 with TRBJ2-5; TRBD2 matches at 7 bases. CDR1 is LNHDA and CDR2 is SQIVND in the germline V gene (reference sequence). V was clipped by 5 bases and J by 4 bases; unmatched bases: 7. The CDR3 length is 14 residues. CDR3 protein: CASSFAGRGETQYF. The DNA for the CDR3 is TGTGCCAGTAGTTTCGCAGGGAGGGGAGAGACCCAGTACTTC.

This CDR3 is CASSLPGQESEAFF. In DNA, the CDR3 is TGTGCCAGCAGCCTGCCGGGACAGGAATCTGAAGCTTTCTTT. The chain couples TRBV14 to TRBJ1-1; TRBD1 matches 8 bases. V shed 4 bases, J shed 6 bases, and the junction held 7 bases outside the gene matches. There are 14 residues in the CDR3. Germline CDR1 reads SGHDN; CDR2 reads FVKESK.

This chain uses TRBV19 with TRBJ1-5, with 7 bases that match TRBD1. There are 15 residues in the CDR3. After removal of 5 bases from V and 7 bases from J, the junction contained 11 bases not matched to a gene. Germline values: CDR1 LNHDA, CDR2 SQIVND (reference sequence). The CDR3, as DNA: TGTGCCAGTAGTCGACGAGGGGGCAAGGAGCAGCCCCAGCATTTT. Protein sequence: CASSRRGGKEQPQHF.

V gene TRBV11-3 combines with J gene TRBJ2-2; D gene unclear. Trimming removed 4 bases at V and 5 bases at J, with 5 bases between. Germline assignment: CDR1 SGHNT and CDR2 YENEEA. This CDR3 is built from 12 residues. CDR3 bases: TGTGCCAGCAGCTCGAGGACCGGGGAGCTGTTTTTT. Protein product: CASSSRTGELFF.

The gene calls are TRBV18 and TRBJ1-1; D is perhaps TRBD1 (5 bases). The CDR3 loop spans 11 amino acids. The germline gives CDR1 KGHSH, CDR2 LQKENI. V was trimmed by 5 bases and J by 11 bases, leaving 12 bases between them. The CDR3 region is CASSGGDTAFF. The DNA of the CDR3 is TGTGCCAGCTCAGGGGGGGATACGGCTTTCTTT.

This chain uses TRBV9 with TRBJ2-7; 9 bases agree with TRBD1. Losses at the gene ends were 4 bases for V and 1 base for J; bases not matched to a gene: 6. CDR3 length: 15 amino acids. From germline, CDR1 is SGDLS and CDR2 YYNGEE. CDR3 in DNA: TGTGCCAGCAGCCGGGACAGGGTCTCTTCCTACGAGCAGTACTTC. Its translation is CASSRDRVSSYEQYF. Filled out from reference TRBV9 and TRBJ2-7, the complete variable domain reads DSGVTQTPKHLITATGQRVTLRCSPRSGDLSVYWYQQSLDQGLQFLIQYYNGEERAKGNILERFSAQQFPDLHSELNLSSLELGDSALYFCASSRDRVSSYEQYFGPGTRLTVT.

This clone was found a few times. The chain links TRBV28 to TRBJ1-2; no reliable D call. Germline CDR1 MDHEN, CDR2 SYDVKM. The V end was cut by 4 bases, the J end by 7 bases, with 19 bases between. The CDR3 extends over 15 amino acids. CDR3 loop: CASSWAARTFVGYTF. The CDR3 coding sequence is TGTGCCAGCAGTTGGGCGGCCAGGACTTTTGTTGGCTACACCTTC.

The rearrangement uses TRBV6-5 and TRBJ1-5; a possible D gene is TRBD1 (6 bases). The V end was cut by 5 bases, the J end by 7 bases, with 15 bases between. The CDR3 length is 14 residues. Germline CDR1 and CDR2: MNHEY and SVGAGI. CDR3 in amino acids: CASSLGGAGQPQHF. CDR3 nucleotides: TGTGCCAGCAGTCTCGGGGGGGCCGGGCAGCCCCAGCATTTT.

This sequence joins TRBV11-1 and TRBJ1-1; D unresolved. The length of the CDR3 is 13 residues. The germline CDR1 and CDR2 sequences are SGHAT and FQDESV (reference sequence). The V end lost 3 bases, the J end lost 0 bases, and 5 bases lay between the germline ends. CDR3 sequence: CASSLKMNTEAFF. CDR3 coding DNA: TGTGCCAGCAGCTTGAAGATGAACACTGAAGCTTTCTTT.

The J gene is TRBJ1-1, the V gene TRBV12-3 or TRBV12-4; D is uncertain. V lost 3 bases, J lost 4 bases, and 9 bases lay in between. This CDR3 region has 13 residues. The CDR3 reads CASSLSDGTEAFF. Here the CDR3 DNA reads TGTGCCAGCAGTTTGTCAGACGGCACTGAAGCTTTCTTT.

J is TRBJ2-2 and V is TRBV27, with D maybe TRBD2 (6 bases). The length of the CDR3 is 15 residues. Germline-derived CDR1 and CDR2 are MNHEY and SMNVEV (reference sequence). Trimming shortened V by 3 bases and J by 3 bases, and 11 bases separated the two germline ends. CDR3 nucleotides: TGTGCCAGCAGTTTGAGGTCGGGGGACACCGGGGAGCTGTTTTTT. Translation gives CASSLRSGDTGELFF.

This clone has only a few counts. This chain connects TRBV7-9 to TRBJ1-4; D remains unclear. The germline V gene encodes CDR1 SEHNR and CDR2 FQNEAQ (reference sequence). V shed 7 bases and J shed 0 bases, with 9 bases lying between them. The length of the CDR3 is 14 residues. CDR3 region: CASTLGSTNEKLFF. DNA for the CDR3: TGTGCCAGCACCTTGGGCTCAACTAATGAAAAACTGTTTTTT. The complete variable domain, with remaining parts taken from reference TRBV7-9 and TRBJ1-4, reads DTGVSQNPRHKITKRGQNVTFRCDPISEHNRLYWYRQTLGQGPEFLTYFQNEAQLEKSRLLSDRFSAERPKGSFSTLEIQRTEQGDSAMYLCASTLGSTNEKLFFGSGTQLSVL.

The chain recombines TRBV24-1 with TRBJ2-3, with D hard to call. CDR3 size: 14 residues. Germline V gene data show CDR1 as KGHDR and CDR2 as SFDVKD. V was pared by 2 bases and J by 0 bases, with 5 bases between. The CDR3 DNA reads TGTGCCACCAGTGATTCTCCTAGCACAGATACGCAGTATTTT. As protein: CATSDSPSTDTQYF.

The chain is built from TRBV2 and TRBJ1-1, with no clear D. V was shortened by 4 bases and J by 9 bases, with 18 bases between the two germline ends. There are 14 residues in the CDR3. CDR1 is SNHLY and CDR2 is FYNNEI in the germline V gene. CDR3 nucleotides: TGTGCCAGCAGTGTTGACCGCGCCGGCGTGAAAGCTTTCTTT. Translating gives CASSVDRAGVKAFF.

The rearrangement joins TRBV30 to TRBJ2-7; D gene unclear. The germline CDR1 and CDR2 sequences are GTSNPN and SVGIG (reference sequence). CDR3 length: 13 residues. V lost 4 bases to trimming and J lost 0 bases, with 10 bases between them. Here the CDR3 reads CAWKPKSSYEQYF. CDR3 nucleotides: TGTGCCTGGAAACCGAAAAGCTCCTACGAGCAGTACTTC.